This TCR beta chain was captured in a study of blood T cell repertoires in COVID-19. The repertoire was sequenced with immunoSEQ multiplex PCR; TCRdb's copy has only in-frame clones and lacks some. The sample has more than 150,000 clones, 86% seen once. There are 16 residues in the CDR3. V was clipped by 6 bases and J by 4 bases; unmatched bases: 3. Germline values: CDR1 SNHLY, CDR2 FYNNEI. The source is a man aged 50 to 60 with active or convalescent COVID-19. The chain couples TRBV2 to TRBJ2-2, with 15 bases fitting TRBD2. What was sequenced was peripheral blood. CDR3 coding DNA: TGTGCCAGCAGGATGGGACTAGCGGGAGGCACCGGGGAGCTGTTTTTT. The encoded protein is CASRMGLAGGTGELFF. Looking up the rest from reference TRBV2 and TRBJ2-2 gives the full variable domain: EPEVTQTPSHQVTQMGQEVILRCVPISNHLYFYWYRQILGQKVEFLVSFYNNEISEKSEIFDDQFSVERPDGSNFTLKIRSTKLEDSAMYFCASRMGLAGGTGELFFGEGSRLTVL.